A single sample is the source of the 24 T cell receptor beta chains below, sequenced in a study of CD8 T cells in ankylosing spondylitis. Each CDR3 protein gets one entry after TCRdb re-called the 5' RACE reads with MiXCR. Among about 240,000 distinct CDR3 sequences listed, roughly 8.2% were seen once. Material for sequencing was blood, either unsorted or a sorted T cell fraction (not recorded which). These receptors originate from a female donor with ankylosing spondylitis or in good health (not recorded which).

The V and J genes are TRBV2 and TRBJ2-6; TRBD1 matches 8 bases. The CDR3 length is 18 residues. The ends lost 3 bases at V and 0 bases at J; junction bases unmatched: 7. Looked up from germline, CDR1 is SNHLY and CDR2 is FYNNEI. The CDR3 bases are TGTGCCAGCAGTGATCCGGGACAGGTAACCTCTGGGGCCAACGTCCTGACTTTC. This gives the protein CASSDPGQVTSGANVLTF.

This clonotype was seen repeatedly, ten times or more. The CDR3 region is CASSWTGGQPQHF. CDR3 DNA sequence: TGTGCCAGCAGCTGGACAGGGGGACAGCCCCAGCATTTT. The rearrangement joins TRBV6-2 or TRBV6-3 to TRBJ1-5, with 10 bases aligning to TRBD1. V shed 6 bases, J shed 7 bases, and the junction held 3 bases outside the gene matches. CDR1 is MNHEY, CDR2 SVGEGT, per germline. The CDR3 covers 13 residues.

This clonotype was detected a few times. This chain links TRBV3-1 with TRBJ2-7; 8 bases line up with TRBD2. The CDR3 has 15 residues. From germline, CDR1 is LGHDT and CDR2 YNNKEL (reference sequence). Unmatched junction bases numbered 7, after V lost 1 base and J lost 5 bases. The CDR3 sequence: CASSQAGRAYHEQYF. As DNA, the CDR3 is TGTGCCAGCAGCCAAGCCGGGAGGGCCTACCACGAGCAGTACTTC.

This clonotype was counted many times. The gene calls are TRBV5-1 and TRBJ2-7; 9 bases are shared with TRBD2. J was trimmed by 5 bases and V by 3 bases; bases with no gene match: 12. The CDR3 covers 16 residues. CDR1 and CDR2 (germline): SGHRS, YFSETQ. The CDR3 region is CASSWGGSGSVNEQYF. The DNA for the CDR3 is TGCGCCAGCAGCTGGGGTGGTAGCGGGAGCGTTAACGAGCAGTACTTC.

This clonotype was found many times. This chain uses TRBV20-1 with TRBJ2-1; D is perhaps TRBD2 (5 bases). Per the germline V gene, CDR1 is DFQATT and CDR2 is SNEGSKA (reference sequence). This CDR3 is built from 12 residues. Trimming left V 6 bases short and J 6 bases short, with 12 bases between. This CDR3 reads CSAPRRLNEQFF. CDR3 DNA: TGCAGTGCCCCTCGGAGGCTCAATGAGCAGTTCTTC.

The V gene is TRBV5-1, the J gene TRBJ2-2; 8 nucleotides align to TRBD2. V lost 3 bases, J lost 1 base, and 2 bases stayed unmatched. There are 15 residues in the CDR3. CDR1 and CDR2 (germline): SGHRS, YFSETQ. The CDR3 region has the DNA TGCGCCAGCAGCTCTACTAGCGGGAACACCGGGGAGCTGTTTTTT. This gives the protein CASSSTSGNTGELFF.

This clonotype was counted only a few times. J is TRBJ1-5 and V is TRBV19, with D perhaps matching TRBD1 (5 bases). V lost 3 bases and J 6 bases, leaving 9 bases between the germline ends. CDR1 and CDR2 (germline): LNHDA, SQIVND (reference sequence). The CDR3 has 13 residues. CDR3 in DNA: TGTGCCAGTAGTATGGAAAGGGGTCAGCCCCAGCATTTT. Translated, it gives CASSMERGQPQHF. The full variable domain, in which reference TRBV19 and TRBJ1-5 provide the parts outside the CDR3, is DGGITQSPKYLFRKEGQNVTLSCEQNLNHDAMYWYRQDPGQGLRLIYYSQIVNDFQKGDIAEGYSVSREKKESFPLTVTSAQKNPTAFYLCASSMERGQPQHFGDGTRLSIL.

This clonotype was detected only a few times. V and J are TRBV3-1 and TRBJ2-1, with D possibly TRBD2 on 6 matching bases. Trimming took off 4 bases at V and 8 bases at J, with 24 bases between the two ends. Germline lookup yields CDR1 LGHDT and CDR2 YNNKEL (reference sequence). This CDR3 is 17 amino acids long. For the CDR3, the DNA is TGTGCCAGCAGCCGCCCAAAGGGACCCACCCGGGGGTATGAGCAGTTCTTC. Translating it yields CASSRPKGPTRGYEQFF.

This chain connects TRBV19 to TRBJ2-3; 9 nucleotides match TRBD2. Unmatched junction bases numbered 5, after V lost 3 bases and J lost 1 base. This CDR3 region has 16 residues. The germline V gene encodes CDR1 LNHDA and CDR2 SQIVND (reference sequence). The CDR3: CASSMTSGLGTDTQYF. CDR3 bases: TGTGCCAGTAGTATGACTAGCGGCTTGGGCACAGATACGCAGTATTTT.

This clonotype was seen ten or more times. This rearrangement joins TRBV5-1 to TRBJ2-7; 13 nucleotides match TRBD2. V shed 4 bases and J 4 bases; nucleotides not matched to a gene: 5. The CDR3 totals 15 residues. Germline lookup yields CDR1 SGHRS and CDR2 YFSETQ. The CDR3 DNA reads TGCGCCAGCAGCATGGGACTAGCGGGACCATACGAGCAGTACTTC. Residues: CASSMGLAGPYEQYF.

As concerns this clonotype: Just one base apart from a much larger clone, this may be a read error. The chain joins TRBV10-3 to TRBJ1-2; D uncertain. CDR3 length: 12 residues. V was pared by 5 bases and J by 4 bases, with 8 bases between. Germline assignment: CDR1 ENHRY and CDR2 SYGVKD. The CDR3 region has the DNA TGTGCCATCAGTTCAAACAGCTATGGCTACACCTTC. Translation: CAISSNSYGYTF.

This clonotype was counted many times. The chain uses TRBV12-3 or TRBV12-4 and TRBJ2-7; TRBD2 matches 7 bases. Germline trimming cut 2 bases from V and 1 base from J; bases unmatched to any gene: 5. The CDR3 runs 15 residues. The CDR3: CASSLWLAESYEQYF. CDR3 bases: TGTGCCAGCAGTTTATGGCTAGCGGAATCCTACGAGCAGTACTTC.

This clonotype came up many times. The V and J genes are TRBV10-2 and TRBJ2-3; 8 bases map to TRBD2. V lost 2 bases, J lost 2 bases, and 6 bases stayed unmatched. There are 16 residues in the CDR3. In germline, CDR1 is WSHSY, CDR2 SAAADI. CDR3 sequence (DNA): TGCGCCAGCAGTGAGCAACGGGAGGGGCCCACAGATACGCAGTATTTT. Translating it yields CASSEQREGPTDTQYF.

This clonotype was seen many times. V is TRBV7-2 and J is TRBJ2-2; D gene unclear. The CDR3 has 13 residues. Trimming shortened V by 1 base and J by 6 bases, and 6 bases separated the two germline ends. From germline, CDR1 is SGHTA and CDR2 FQGNSA. The CDR3 DNA follows: TGTGCCAGCAGCTTAGAGGCCGCCGGGGAGCTGTTTTTT. As protein: CASSLEAAGELFF.

In its sample, this clonotype was seen a few times. This rearrangement joins TRBV7-2 to TRBJ1-1; D is undetermined. The CDR3 sequence is 15 residues long. Germline CDR1 is SGHTA and CDR2 is FQGNSA. The ends were cut back, 3 bases at V and 7 bases at J, with 18 bases in the middle. The CDR3 coding sequence is TGTGCCAGCAGCTTCCGGAACGCGGCGTCAGATGAAGCTTTCTTT. Translated: CASSFRNAASDEAFF.

Many counts were recorded for this clonotype. This rearrangement joins TRBV20-1 to TRBJ2-7; TRBD2 agrees at 9 bases. Germline CDR1 is DFQATT and CDR2 is SNEGSKA (reference sequence). Unmatched junction bases numbered 8, after V lost 3 bases and J lost 2 bases. The CDR3 is made up of 15 amino acids. Here the CDR3 DNA reads TGCAGTGCTAGCGATAGACTAGCGGCAACCTACGAGCAGTACTTC. Residues: CSASDRLAATYEQYF.

This clonotype was recorded many times. This chain connects TRBV7-8 to TRBJ2-7, with unresolved D. V was trimmed by 1 base and J by 5 bases, leaving 9 bases between them. This CDR3 spans 13 amino acids. Germline CDR1 is SGHVS and CDR2 is FQNEAQ. CDR3 sequence (DNA): TGTGCCAGCAGCTTAGTTAAGGTGGACGAGCAGTACTTC. Its translation: CASSLVKVDEQYF.

This clonotype occurred many times. The chain has TRBV3-1 and TRBJ2-5; 7 bases agree with TRBD2. V dropped 7 bases and J dropped 5; count of bases not matched to a gene: 7. This CDR3 has 13 amino acids. CDR1 and CDR2 (germline): LGHDT, YNNKEL (reference sequence). CDR3 nucleotides: TGTGCCAGCAACGCGGGAGAATCGGAGACCCAGTACTTC. Translation gives CASNAGESETQYF.

This clonotype was seen at least ten times. This rearrangement joins TRBV5-1 to TRBJ2-3, with a tentative D call TRBD2 (6 bases). The CDR3 spans 15 residues. The V end was cut by 3 bases, the J end by 0 bases, with 11 bases between. Germline-derived CDR1 and CDR2 are SGHRS and YFSETQ. The CDR3 loop reads CASSYGGTSTDTQYF. The CDR3 bases are TGCGCCAGCAGCTACGGGGGTACTAGCACAGATACGCAGTATTTT.

This clonotype was observed at least ten times. The V and J genes are TRBV5-1 and TRBJ1-6; unclear D gene. Looked up from germline, CDR1 is SGHRS and CDR2 is YFSETQ. The CDR3 extends over 16 amino acids. V gave up 0 bases and J gave up 7 bases, with 14 bases separating them. The CDR3 is CASSLGVGGENSPLHF. As DNA, the CDR3 is TGCGCCAGCAGCTTGGGAGTTGGCGGAGAAAATTCACCCCTCCACTTT. The whole variable domain, filled in from reference TRBV5-1 and TRBJ1-6, reads KAGVTQTPRYLIKTRGQQVTLSCSPISGHRSVSWYQQTPGQGLQFLFEYFSETQRNKGNFPGRFSGRQFSNSRSEMNVSTLELGDSALYLCASSLGVGGENSPLHFGNGTRLTVT.

This clonotype was picked up many times. This chain joins TRBV12-3 or TRBV12-4 and TRBJ2-7; D is unresolved. This CDR3 comprises 11 residues. V was cut by 3 bases and J by 6 bases, with 6 bases left in between. Here the CDR3 DNA reads TGTGCCAGCAGTTTGACTTCCGAGCAGTACTTC. Its translation is CASSLTSEQYF.

This clonotype has at least ten counts. The chain is built from TRBV20-1 and TRBJ1-6; tentatively, D is TRBD1 (6 bases). CDR3 length equals 13 residues. In germline, CDR1 is DFQATT, CDR2 SNEGSKA (reference sequence). V was pared by 8 bases and J by 10 bases, with 18 bases between. The DNA of the CDR3 is TGCAGTAGCCCACAGGGAGGGCAGTCACCCCTCCACTTT. This encodes CSSPQGGQSPLHF.

This clonotype was counted a few times. The CDR3 nucleotides read TGCGCCAGCAGCCAAGCCCCGGGATCAGGCCCCTACAATGAGCAGTTCTTC. Translated, it gives CASSQAPGSGPYNEQFF. V gene TRBV4-3 combines with J gene TRBJ2-1, with D possibly matching TRBD2 (5 bases). The CDR3 contains 17 residues. The V and J ends lost 1 base and 2 bases respectively, with 15 bases between them. Germline CDR1 reads LGHNA; CDR2 reads YSLEER.

In its sample, this clonotype was seen many times. The J gene is TRBJ2-1, the V gene TRBV7-8, with TRBD2 matching 11 bases. Germline CDR1 SGHVS, CDR2 FQNEAQ. The ends lost 3 bases at V and 5 bases at J; junction bases unmatched: 3. The CDR3 covers 15 residues. CDR3 residues: CASSFPGLADNEQFF. The CDR3 DNA reads as TGTGCCAGCAGCTTCCCGGGACTAGCGGACAATGAGCAGTTCTTC.